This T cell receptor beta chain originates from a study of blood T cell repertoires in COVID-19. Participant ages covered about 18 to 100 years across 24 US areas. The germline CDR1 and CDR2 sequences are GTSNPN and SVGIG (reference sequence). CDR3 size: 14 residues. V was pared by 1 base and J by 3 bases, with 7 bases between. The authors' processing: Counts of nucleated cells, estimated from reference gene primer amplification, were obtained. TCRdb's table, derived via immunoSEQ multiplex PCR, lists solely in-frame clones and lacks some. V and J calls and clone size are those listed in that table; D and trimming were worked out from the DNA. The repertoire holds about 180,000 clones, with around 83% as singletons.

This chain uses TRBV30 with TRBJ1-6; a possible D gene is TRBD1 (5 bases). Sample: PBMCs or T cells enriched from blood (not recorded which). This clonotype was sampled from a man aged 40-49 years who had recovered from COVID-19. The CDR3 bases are TGTGCCTGGAGTGGACAGAGCTATAATTCACCCCTCCACTTT. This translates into CAWSGQSYNSPLHF.